This is a list of T cell receptor beta chains from one sample in a study of blood T cell repertoires in COVID-19. The repertoire was sequenced with immunoSEQ multiplex PCR; TCRdb's copy has only in-frame clones and lacks some. Seen here are fewer than 250,000 clones, 85% to 90% observed once, and the top ten hold under 14%. Sequenced input: peripheral blood. Receptors originate from a man in his forties or fifties with COVID-19, enrolled during active disease. Each CDR3 is given with its conserved first and last residue. The D gene is left open where the match is weak.

V gene	J gene	D gene	CDR3 protein	CDR3 DNA
TRBV9	TRBJ2-3	NA	CASSPLRGYFTTDTQYF	TGTGCCAGCAGCCCCCTAAGGGGTTATTTTACCACAGATACGCAGTATTTT
TRBV5-6	TRBJ1-1	NA	CASSLVVPERGTFF	TGTGCCAGCAGCTTGGTTGTCCCCGAGCGCGGAACTTTCTTT
TRBV7-9	TRBJ1-2	NA	CASSLARAGAGGYTF	TGTGCCAGCAGCTTAGCTAGAGCGGGGGCAGGGGGCTACACCTTC
TRBV27	TRBJ1-3	NA	CASSIQGNSGNTIYF	TGTGCCAGCAGTATCCAGGGGAACTCTGGAAACACCATATATTTT
TRBV5-1	TRBJ1-6	NA	CASSLAGMGSPLHF	TGCGCCAGCAGCTTGGCGGGGATGGGATCACCCCTCCACTTT
TRBV19	TRBJ2-7	NA	CASSESGRREQYF	TGTGCCAGTAGTGAGTCAGGGCGGCGCGAGCAGTACTTC
TRBV3-1/TRBV3-2	TRBJ2-3	NA	CASSTRVAPPRSTDTQYF	TGTGCCAGCAGCACCCGGGTAGCGCCCCCGAGGAGCACAGATACGCAGTATTTT
TRBV11-3	TRBJ2-1	TRBD1	CASSLGQLYNEQFF	TGTGCCAGCAGCTTGGGACAGCTCTACAATGAGCAGTTCTTC
TRBV4-3	TRBJ1-2	TRBD1	CASSQRGPTRGTGSDYGYTF	TGCGCCAGCAGCCAAAGAGGGCCAACAAGGGGGACAGGGTCCGACTATGGCTACACCTTC
TRBV10-3	TRBJ2-2	NA	CAISEGASTGELFF	TGTGCCATCAGTGAGGGGGCTTCCACCGGGGAGCTGTTTTTT
TRBV14	TRBJ1-6	TRBD1	CASSPTDRADRSPLHF	TGTGCCAGCAGCCCGACGGACAGGGCAGATAGATCACCCCTCCACTTT
TRBV7-2	TRBJ2-5	TRBD2	CASSRGLAGTETQYF	TGTGCCAGCAGCCGCGGACTAGCGGGTACGGAGACCCAGTACTTC
TRBV27	TRBJ2-2	TRBD1	CASTGQGNTGELFF	TGTGCCAGTACCGGACAGGGGAACACCGGGGAGCTGTTTTTT
TRBV2	TRBJ1-3	TRBD1	CASSEQGAGNTIYF	TGTGCCAGCAGTGAACAGGGGGCAGGAAACACCATATATTTT